The clone carrying this T cell receptor (beta chain) was detected a few times. The antigen is unknown. CDR1 and CDR2 (germline): LNHDA, SQIVND (reference sequence). The V end was cut by 9 bases, the J end by 11 bases, with 12 bases between. The CDR3 covers 10 residues. This specimen belongs to a study of T cells after yellow fever vaccination. Background on the study: The fractions with low cell numbers were processed using SMART-Seq v4 Ultra Low Input. Findings and limits, study-wide: Most clones from primary vaccination resurfaced after the booster (about 95% CD4, 70% to 90% CD8). The bulk population could contribute abundant contaminating clonotypes to FACS-sorted repertoires.

TCR cDNA was made by 5'RACE template switching, adding a universal primer site and UMIs. A single record per CDR3 protein comes from TCRdb applying MiXCR to the 5' RACE reads. This table holds a few hundred thousand distinct CDR3 sequences, around a sixth found once. The receptor was isolated from a man aged 18 to 30 who received the YFV17D yellow fever vaccine. The rearrangement links TRBV19 to TRBJ2-3; maybe TRBD2 (6 bases). Specimen: PBMCs, collected around 5 days after the first yellow fever vaccination. CDR3 region: CARPWEEQYF. The CDR3 DNA follows: TGTGCCAGGCCGTGGGAGGAGCAGTATTTT. The full variable domain, completed using reference TRBV19 and TRBJ2-3, is DGGITQSPKYLFRKEGQNVTLSCEQNLNHDAMYWYRQDPGQGLRLIYYSQIVNDFQKGDIAEGYSVSREKKESFPLTVTSAQKNPTAFYLCARPWEEQYFGPGTRLTVL.